The 17 T cell receptor beta chains below come from one sample, sequenced in a study of OX40 agonist ivuxolimab in advanced cancers. The assay was immunoSEQ multiplex PCR, and TCRdb's table has in-frame clones only and misses some. The repertoire holds fewer than 60,000 clones, with 75% to 85% as singletons. The sequences come from CD4+ or CD8+ T cells sorted from blood, collected in a trial of the OX40 agonist ivuxolimab. These receptors originate from an adult with an advanced solid tumor such as melanoma, head and neck, liver or kidney cancer.

The chain couples TRBV28 to TRBJ2-5, with D hard to call. Germline V lookup: CDR1 MDHEN, CDR2 SYDVKM. V was shortened by 1 base and J by 5 bases, with 11 bases between the two germline ends. The CDR3 loop spans 14 amino acids. CDR3 sequence: CASSLSGGGETQYF. CDR3 coding DNA: TGTGCCAGCAGTTTATCAGGCGGTGGTGAGACCCAGTACTTC.

V gene TRBV7-9 combines with J gene TRBJ2-2, with 8 bases fitting TRBD2. Looked up from germline, CDR1 is SEHNR and CDR2 is FQNEAQ (reference sequence). The CDR3 totals 17 residues. V lost 2 bases to trimming and J lost 3 bases; unmatched junction nucleotides: 8. The CDR3 loop is CASSLSSGGAHTGELFF. Written as DNA, the CDR3 is TGTGCCAGCAGCTTAAGCAGCGGGGGAGCTCACACCGGGGAGCTGTTTTTT. Drawing the rest from reference TRBV7-9 and TRBJ2-2, the complete variable domain is DTGVSQNPRHKITKRGQNVTFRCDPISEHNRLYWYRQTLGQGPEFLTYFQNEAQLEKSRLLSDRFSAERPKGSFSTLEIQRTEQGDSAMYLCASSLSSGGAHTGELFFGEGSRLTVL.

This sequence joins TRBV5-4 and TRBJ2-5; perhaps D is TRBD1 or TRBD2 (5 bases each). The J call may not be correct, given that the DNA end is closer to TRBJ2-7. Germline CDR1 and CDR2: SGHNT and YYREEE (reference sequence). The CDR3 is 16 amino acids. In DNA form, the CDR3 reads TGTGCCAGCAGCCCGGATGGGGGACCGACCTCCTACGAGCAGTACTTC. This encodes CASSPDGGPTSYEQYF.

Here the CDR3 DNA reads TGTGCCAGTAACCTGAGGGACACTGAAGCTTTCTTT. Its translation: CASNLRDTEAFF. The rearrangement uses TRBV19 and TRBJ1-1; no clear D. Germline CDR1 reads LNHDA; CDR2 reads SQIVND (reference sequence). Trimming removed 7 bases at V and 3 bases at J, with 9 bases between. The CDR3 extends over 12 amino acids.

The rearrangement joins TRBV6-4 to TRBJ1-1; TRBD1 matches at 8 bases. CDR3 length: 17 amino acids. Germline trimming cut 3 bases from V and 1 base from J; bases unmatched to any gene: 10. The germline gives CDR1 MRHNA, CDR2 SNTAGT. Here the CDR3 DNA reads TGTGCCAGCAGTGAGAGGGACAGGCCGAGAGCGAACACTGAAGCTTTCTTT. It translates to CASSERDRPRANTEAFF.

The chain links TRBV12-5 to TRBJ2-1; perhaps TRBD2 as D (6 bases). Trimming removed 6 bases at V and 4 bases at J, with 16 bases between. This CDR3 contains 15 residues. The V gene's germline CDR1 is LGHNT and CDR2 FRNRAP. The CDR3 DNA follows: TGTGCTAGTGGGCAACCCGGGACTCTGTACAATGAGCAGTTCTTC. This encodes CASGQPGTLYNEQFF. Full variable domain (rest looked up from reference TRBV12-5 and TRBJ2-1): DARVTQTPRHKVTEMGQEVTMRCQPILGHNTVFWYRQTMMQGLELLAYFRNRAPLDDSGMPKDRFSAEMPDATLATLKIQPSEPRDSAVYFCASGQPGTLYNEQFFGPGTRLTVL.

The chain links TRBV7-9 to TRBJ1-4; D is possibly TRBD1 (6 bases). Between the trimmed V and J ends, which lost 6 bases and 5 bases, there was a span of 16 bases. The CDR3 is made up of 15 amino acids. Germline lookup yields CDR1 SEHNR and CDR2 FQNEAQ (reference sequence). This CDR3 is CASSRSDSFNEKLFF. The CDR3 DNA sequence: TGTGCCAGCAGTCGCTCGGACAGCTTCAATGAAAAACTGTTTTTT.

The chain combines TRBV28 with TRBJ2-1; D is perhaps TRBD1 (5 bases). Germline CDR1 is MDHEN and CDR2 is SYDVKM. CDR3 size: 13 residues. The CDR3 loop reads CGAGAGLHNEQFF. The CDR3 DNA reads as TGTGGGGCTGGGGCAGGGTTGCATAATGAGCAGTTCTTC.

This chain links TRBV7-9 with TRBJ2-6, with D possibly being TRBD2 (5 bases). The length of the CDR3 is 15 residues. Germline lookup yields CDR1 SEHNR and CDR2 FQNEAQ (reference sequence). Trimming removed 5 bases from V and 2 bases from J, with 10 bases in between. The DNA of the CDR3 is TGTGCCAGCAGCCCCTCGGGGACTGGGGCCAACGTCCTGACTTTC. This sequence encodes CASSPSGTGANVLTF.

The chain employs TRBV13 and TRBJ2-5, with 9 bases identical to TRBD1. The J segment lost 7 bases and the V segment lost 4 bases, leaving 7 bases of the junction unmatched. CDR1 is PRHDT, CDR2 FYEKMQ, per germline (reference sequence). The CDR3 runs to 14 residues. CDR3 protein: CASSSPGQGVTQYF. The CDR3 DNA reads TGTGCCAGCAGCTCACCGGGACAGGGAGTGACCCAGTACTTC.

This chain connects TRBV5-1 to TRBJ1-2, with a possible D match to TRBD1 (6 bases). The CDR3 has 13 residues. The germline CDR1 and CDR2 sequences are SGHRS and YFSETQ. V dropped 0 bases and J dropped 7 bases, with 10 bases sitting between them. The DNA of the CDR3 is TGCGCCAGCAGCTTGGGCGGGGGGCCTGGCTACACCTTC. Its protein product is CASSLGGGPGYTF.

As regards this clone: The junction differs from germline at one of its ends, possibly a read error. Other DNA sequences from this sample encode an identical CDR3 as well. The CDR3 DNA reads as TGTAGCGTTGTGGTGTGGGACAGGGGGCGCACCGGGGAGCTGTTTTTT. Its translation: CSVVVWDRGRTGELFF. This rearrangement joins TRBV29-1 to TRBJ2-2; 12 bases agree with TRBD1. Germline-derived CDR1 and CDR2 are SQVTM and ANQGSEA. The CDR3 has 16 residues.

This rearrangement joins TRBV5-8 to TRBJ2-5; 9 positions match TRBD2. The CDR3 spans 16 residues. After removal of 0 bases from V and 4 bases from J, the junction contained 7 bases not matched to a gene. The germline CDR1 and CDR2 sequences are SGHTS and YDEGEE. The CDR3 reads CASSLAWRGGRETQYF. DNA for the CDR3: TGTGCCAGCAGCTTGGCCTGGCGGGGGGGCCGAGAGACCCAGTACTTC.

This chain connects TRBV5-1 to TRBJ2-7, with D maybe TRBD2 (6 bases). CDR3 length equals 12 residues. The germline V gene has CDR1 SGHRS and CDR2 YFSETQ. The V gene lost 6 bases and the J gene lost 0 bases, with 7 bases spanning the gap. The CDR3 here is CASTGSSYEQYF. In DNA form, the CDR3 reads TGCGCCAGCACCGGGAGCTCCTACGAGCAGTACTTC. The variable domain in full, with the rest retrieved from reference TRBV5-1 and TRBJ2-7, is KAGVTQTPRYLIKTRGQQVTLSCSPISGHRSVSWYQQTPGQGLQFLFEYFSETQRNKGNFPGRFSGRQFSNSRSEMNVSTLELGDSALYLCASTGSSYEQYFGPGTRLTVT.

This clone appeared a single time. The chain combines TRBV6-1 with TRBJ1-1; no definite D call. The CDR3 runs to 15 residues. V was clipped by 5 bases and J by 1 base, with 14 bases between them. Germline lookup yields CDR1 MNHNS and CDR2 SASEGT. The CDR3, as DNA: TGTGCCAGCAGTCCCCGTTTCCTTGGGAACACTGAAGCTTTCTTT. This codes for CASSPRFLGNTEAFF.

The chain employs TRBV10-3 and TRBJ1-1, with 7 bases aligning to TRBD1. V was clipped by 10 bases and J by 4 bases; unmatched bases: 9. The germline CDR1 and CDR2 sequences are ENHRY and SYGVKD. The CDR3 has 13 amino acids. CDR3 residues: CATETGRSTEAFF. CDR3 coding DNA: TGTGCCACCGAGACAGGGAGGAGCACTGAAGCTTTCTTT.

This rearrangement joins TRBV6-1 to TRBJ1-2; possibly TRBD1 for D (5 bases). CDR1 MNHNS and CDR2 SASEGT come from the germline V gene. The CDR3 runs 13 residues. The V end was cut by 4 bases, the J end by 4 bases, with 10 bases between. The CDR3 region is CASSVTGGYGYTF. The CDR3 DNA sequence: TGTGCCAGCAGTGTCACCGGGGGCTATGGCTACACCTTC.